The 25 T cell receptor beta chains in this list originate from one sample, sequenced in a study of regulatory T cells in long-lasting Graves disease. The TCR beta library used iRepertoire HTBI primers with Arm-PCR amplification of CDR3. TCRdb independently ran MiXCR on the multiplex PCR reads; one entry per CDR3 protein. This table holds approximately 310,000 distinct CDR3 sequences, 15% to 20% found once. Time point given: newly diagnosed GD, antithyroid drugs for less than 3 months. The TCR library was made from RNA that had been extracted from PBMCs in TRIzol. The sequences come from peripheral blood mononuclear cells (PBMCs), collected at new diagnosis, from a patient treated with antithyroid drugs. The receptor set was obtained from a female donor with Graves disease.

In this sample, this clonotype turned up many times. The rearrangement uses TRBV6-1 and TRBJ1-2; D not resolved. The CDR3 length is 13 residues. Germline-derived CDR1 and CDR2 are MNHNS and SASEGT. V was cut by 0 bases and J by 6 bases, with 8 bases left in between. The CDR3 is CASSEAGSDGYTF. Written as DNA, the CDR3 is TGTGCCAGCAGTGAAGCAGGGAGCGATGGCTACACCTTC.

Turning to this clonotype: Since a much larger clone is just one base distant, this may be a read error. The chain combines TRBV9 with TRBJ1-5, with 7 positions matching TRBD1. The V gene's germline CDR1 is SGDLS and CDR2 YYNGEE. This CDR3 comprises 15 residues. Unmatched junction bases numbered 13, after V lost 4 bases and J lost 9 bases. As DNA, the CDR3 is TGTGCCAGCAGCTATTGGGGGACAGCAGATGGGCCCCAGCATTTT. The encoded protein is CASSYWGTADGPQHF.

CDR3 sequence: CASSSDGGGTGELFF. Written as DNA, the CDR3 is TGTGCCAGCAGCTCGGACGGGGGAGGAACCGGGGAGCTGTTTTTT. The V call is TRBV5-8, the J call TRBJ2-2, with a weak D call TRBD2 (6 bases). V gave up 3 bases and J gave up 5 bases, with 14 bases separating them. The CDR3 is 15 amino acids. Germline CDR1 reads SGHTS; CDR2 reads YDEGEE.

The chain employs TRBV12-3 or TRBV12-4 and TRBJ2-1; 8 bases match TRBD2. CDR3 length: 15 amino acids. The V segment lost 0 bases and the J segment 7 bases; nucleotides outside the gene matches: 5. As DNA, the CDR3 is TGTGCCAGCAGTTTAGCCAGCGGGAGCGGAAATGAGCAGTTCTTC. It yields the protein CASSLASGSGNEQFF.

This clonotype came up many times. The CDR3 region is CASSLGLAGGGSYNEQFF. The CDR3 DNA reads as TGTGCCAGCAGCTTGGGACTAGCGGGAGGTGGTTCCTACAATGAGCAGTTCTTC. V and J are TRBV5-4 and TRBJ2-1, with 13 positions matching TRBD2. The CDR3 length is 18 residues. With V trimmed by 0 bases and J by 1 base, 4 bases remained unmatched. The germline V gene has CDR1 SGHNT and CDR2 YYREEE (reference sequence).

The sample holds many counts of this clonotype. This CDR3 is CSPKRGSNTEAFF. CDR3 in DNA: TGCAGTCCGAAAAGAGGGTCGAACACTGAAGCTTTCTTT. The V and J genes are TRBV20-1 and TRBJ1-1; no definite D call. V lost 8 bases and J 1 base, leaving 14 bases between the germline ends. The CDR3 totals 13 residues. CDR1 and CDR2 from the germline V gene are DFQATT and SNEGSKA (reference sequence).

This clonotype was counted many times. The chain has TRBV30 and TRBJ2-5; tentative D call: TRBD2 (6 bases). CDR1 GTSNPN and CDR2 SVGIG come from the germline V gene (reference sequence). V was pared by 3 bases and J by 5 bases, with 16 bases between. There are 14 residues in the CDR3. CDR3 sequence (DNA): TGTGCCTGGAGCTTTTGGGGGGTTAGGGAGACCCAGTACTTC. Translating it yields CAWSFWGVRETQYF.

This clonotype has ten or more counts. The chain couples TRBV7-8 to TRBJ1-2, with 10 positions matching TRBD1. J was trimmed by 8 bases and V by 5 bases; bases with no gene match: 8. Germline assignment: CDR1 SGHVS and CDR2 FQNEAQ. The CDR3 covers 14 residues. The CDR3 reads CASSQGTGVSGYTF. Written as DNA, the CDR3 is TGTGCCAGCAGCCAAGGGACAGGGGTTAGCGGCTACACCTTC.

This clonotype was found many times. The chain employs TRBV28 and TRBJ1-1; D is undetermined. The CDR3 loop spans 12 amino acids. V lost 6 bases and J 7 bases, leaving 12 bases between the germline ends. CDR1 is MDHEN and CDR2 is SYDVKM in the germline V gene. CDR3 protein: CASSAVGLEAFF. CDR3 bases: TGTGCCAGCAGCGCGGTTGGTCTTGAAGCTTTCTTT.

This clonotype has a count of ten or more. V gene TRBV6-1 combines with J gene TRBJ2-7; D is unclear. The V and J ends lost 8 bases and 3 bases respectively, with 8 bases between them. The CDR3 contains 11 residues. Looked up from germline, CDR1 is MNHNS and CDR2 is SASEGT. The CDR3 nucleotides read TGTGCCAGCTCACTGGTCTACGAGCAGTACTTC. Residues: CASSLVYEQYF.

This clonotype showed up just a few times. The chain couples TRBV20-1 to TRBJ2-5, with D perhaps given as TRBD1 or TRBD2 (5 bases each). Germline lookup yields CDR1 DFQATT and CDR2 SNEGSKA (reference sequence). The CDR3 is 15 amino acids. Between the trimmed V and J ends, which lost 3 bases and 0 bases, there was a span of 14 bases. This chain's CDR3 is CSASMGERYQETQYF. For the CDR3, the DNA is TGCAGTGCTAGTATGGGGGAGAGGTACCAAGAGACCCAGTACTTC.

This clonotype was seen many times. The chain joins TRBV28 to TRBJ1-1; D gene unclear. V was pared by 5 bases and J by 6 bases, with 19 bases between. The CDR3 has 15 amino acids. Germline CDR1 and CDR2: MDHEN and SYDVKM. As DNA, the CDR3 is TGTGCCAGCAGTCTTATAGGCGGGGTCATCCCTGAAGCTTTCTTT. It yields the protein CASSLIGGVIPEAFF. Full variable domain (missing parts from reference TRBV28 and TRBJ1-1): DVKVTQSSRYLVKRTGEKVFLECVQDMDHENMFWYRQDPGLGLRLIYFSYDVKMKEKGDIPEGYSVSREKKERFSLILESASTNQTSMYLCASSLIGGVIPEAFFGQGTRLTVV.

In this sample, this clonotype turned up many times. V and J are TRBV5-1 and TRBJ2-2; a weak D match, TRBD2 (6 bases). CDR1 is SGHRS and CDR2 is YFSETQ in the germline V gene. The germline V and J ends were trimmed by 4 bases and 6 bases, with 13 bases remaining between them. This CDR3 is built from 14 residues. The CDR3 region is CASSTGTPSGELFF. DNA for the CDR3: TGCGCCAGCAGCACCGGGACTCCCTCCGGGGAGCTGTTTTTT.

This clonotype was recorded many times. The chain recombines TRBV2 with TRBJ2-5; tentatively, D is TRBD1 or TRBD2 (5 bases each). Germline CDR1 SNHLY, CDR2 FYNNEI. The CDR3 contains 14 residues. V lost 4 bases and J lost 7, with 16 bases in between. DNA for the CDR3: TGTGCCAGCAGTGGGTGGGGGAGCGGCGCGACCCAGTACTTC. Translation: CASSGWGSGATQYF.

As to this clonotype: Lacking the conserved final phenylalanine or tryptophan, this CDR3 likely reflects a read error. The rearrangement uses TRBV18 and TRBJ1-3; D unclear. This CDR3 contains 15 residues. V was pared by 3 bases and J by 0 bases, with 9 bases between. Per germline, CDR1 KGHSH and CDR2 LQKENI. The CDR3 is CASSPPQSSGNTIYS. The CDR3 bases are TGTGCCAGCTCACCCCCACAAAGCTCTGGAAACACCATATATTCT.

This clonotype has at least ten counts. The chain combines TRBV12-3 or TRBV12-4 with TRBJ1-6; tentative D call: TRBD1 (6 bases). CDR3 length: 13 residues. Trimming removed 4 bases at V and 7 bases at J, with 8 bases between. CDR3 DNA sequence: TGTGCCAGCAGTTGGGGGGGCAATTCACCCCTCCACTTT. This gives the protein CASSWGGNSPLHF.

This clonotype was observed at least ten times. The chain employs TRBV14 and TRBJ2-4; D is unclear. Trimming shortened V by 0 bases and J by 7 bases, and 16 bases separated the two germline ends. CDR3 length: 16 amino acids. Germline CDR1 reads SGHDN; CDR2 reads FVKESK. The CDR3 nucleotides are TGTGCCAGCAGCCAAGATTCTCGGACCGGAGATAACATTCAGTACTTC. The encoded protein is CASSQDSRTGDNIQYF.

This clonotype was seen more than once but under ten times. The chain links TRBV6-5 to TRBJ2-5; D gene unclear. V was shortened by 2 bases and J by 0 bases, with 7 bases between the two germline ends. There are 14 residues in the CDR3. Germline values: CDR1 MNHEY, CDR2 SVGAGI. Here the CDR3 reads CASSYPGNQETQYF. The CDR3 DNA sequence: TGTGCCAGCAGTTACCCAGGCAACCAAGAGACCCAGTACTTC.

This clonotype was counted ten times or more. This chain joins TRBV6-2 or TRBV6-3 and TRBJ2-7, with 7 nucleotides matching TRBD1. V was pared by 5 bases and J by 2 bases, with 12 bases of the junction left unmatched. In germline, CDR1 is MNHEY, CDR2 SVGEGT. The CDR3 loop spans 16 amino acids. This CDR3 reads CASSDRPGGVAYEQYF. Here the CDR3 DNA reads TGTGCCAGCAGTGATCGACCAGGGGGAGTAGCCTACGAGCAGTACTTC.

The chain carries TRBV5-1 and TRBJ2-1; D is ambiguous. The CDR3 is made up of 15 amino acids. The germline gives CDR1 SGHRS, CDR2 YFSETQ. V was shortened by 3 bases and J by 3 bases, with 13 bases between the two germline ends. The CDR3 DNA sequence: TGCGCCAGCAGCTCTGGCGTTCTCAACTACAATGAGCAGTTCTTC. Translated, it gives CASSSGVLNYNEQFF.

This clonotype was observed many times. The V call is TRBV12-3 or TRBV12-4, the J call TRBJ2-7; a possible D gene is TRBD2 (6 bases). The CDR3 consists of 15 residues. V was trimmed by 3 bases and J by 3 bases, leaving 15 bases between them. The CDR3 sequence: CASSLASAYVYEQYF. In DNA form, the CDR3 reads TGTGCCAGCAGTTTGGCTAGCGCATATGTCTACGAGCAGTACTTC.

The chain employs TRBV11-3 and TRBJ2-1, with D possibly being TRBD2 (6 bases). Trimming took off 8 bases at V and 4 bases at J, with 21 bases between the two ends. The CDR3 sequence is 16 residues long. Germline CDR1 and CDR2: SGHNT and YENEEA. Here the CDR3 DNA reads TGTGCCAGCGCCCCCGCGGTCGGGAGAGTGTACAATGAGCAGTTCTTC. It specifies CASAPAVGRVYNEQFF.

This clonotype has ten or more counts. The chain carries TRBV12-3 or TRBV12-4 and TRBJ1-6; D may be TRBD1 (5 bases). This CDR3 comprises 15 residues. Between the trimmed V and J ends, which lost 4 bases and 8 bases, there was a span of 15 bases. CDR3 sequence: CASSSQGRLHSPLHF. CDR3 in DNA: TGTGCCAGCAGTTCCCAGGGTCGGCTACATTCACCCCTCCACTTT.

This sequence joins TRBV6-4 and TRBJ2-5; D is ambiguous. V was pared by 3 bases and J by 2 bases, with 7 bases between. Germline lookup yields CDR1 MRHNA and CDR2 SNTAGT. CDR3 length equals 13 residues. The CDR3 bases are TGTGCCAGCAGTGAGGCAGAGCAAGAGACCCAGTACTTC. It encodes CASSEAEQETQYF.

Many counts were recorded for this clonotype. This chain joins TRBV10-3 and TRBJ2-7; D unclear. This CDR3 is 11 amino acids long. Germline CDR1 ENHRY, CDR2 SYGVKD. Trimming removed 3 bases at V and 8 bases at J, with 8 bases between. The CDR3 here is CAISESYQQYF. DNA for the CDR3: TGTGCCATCAGTGAATCGTATCAGCAGTACTTC.